The 2 T cell receptor beta chains below come from one sample, sequenced in a study of T cells in localized non-small cell lung cancer (dated by TCRdb to about 2020). To prepare the library, the immunoSEQ multiplex PCR assay was applied. TCRdb took this table from immuneACCESS and kept in-frame rearrangements with V and J called. Such tables lack part of the clones; where checked against another copy, unresolved V genes explain under half of the gap, and the rest is unexplained. The sample table records about 74,000 clones; about four fifths of these occur just once. 1% to 1.5% of the sample is taken by the ten largest. The input for sequencing was peripheral blood, taken before any cancer treatment. These TCRs come from a female donor aged 60 or older with stage I lung adenocarcinoma.

This chain joins TRBV7-2 and TRBJ1-2, with 7 bases that match TRBD1. This CDR3 region has 14 residues. V lost 6 bases to trimming and J lost 4 bases; unmatched junction nucleotides: 8. Germline lookup yields CDR1 SGHTA and CDR2 FQGNSA. CDR3 residues: CASRSPGGAYGYTF. In nucleotides, the CDR3 is TGTGCCAGCAGGTCCCCAGGGGGAGCCTATGGCTACACCTTC.

V and J are TRBV7-2 and TRBJ1-3; tentative D call: TRBD1 (6 bases). Trimming left V 0 bases short and J 4 bases short, with 7 bases between. The CDR3 covers 14 residues. CDR1 is SGHTA, CDR2 FQGNSA, per germline. DNA of the CDR3: TGTGCCAGCAGCTTAGCGGGGGGCGGAAACACCATATATTTT. This sequence encodes CASSLAGGGNTIYF.